What follows are 27 T cell receptor beta chains derived from one specimen sequenced in a study of cytomegalovirus exposure and HLA in healthy donors. A multiplex PCR was run with 60 Vbeta primers and 13 Jbeta primers. Produced via immunoSEQ multiplex PCR; TCRdb's table is partial and in-frame only. Of 180,000 or so clones listed, roughly 77% were seen once; the top ten hold 2% to 3%. Sample: PBMCs. The receptors shown here come from a woman between 25 and 40 years old in good health and CMV-seropositive.

V usage is TRBV9 and J usage is TRBJ1-4, with a tentative D call TRBD1 (6 bases). The CDR3 is made up of 15 amino acids. CDR1 and CDR2 from the germline V gene are SGDLS and YYNGEE. V was cut by 6 bases and J by 0 bases, with 12 bases left in between. CDR3 coding DNA: TGTGCCAGCAACAAACAGGGCTCAACTAATGAAAAACTGTTTTTT. This encodes CASNKQGSTNEKLFF.

The chain links TRBV6-5 to TRBJ1-4; weak D call: TRBD1 (5 bases). Trimming took off 0 bases at V and 8 bases at J, with 13 bases between the two ends. The V gene's germline CDR1 is MNHEY and CDR2 SVGAGI. This CDR3 has 15 residues. The CDR3 sequence: CASSYSSGAGEKLFF. Here the CDR3 DNA reads TGTGCCAGCAGTTACTCGAGCGGGGCGGGGGAAAAACTGTTTTTT.

The table lists this clone with a few counts. The gene calls are TRBV7-6 and TRBJ2-2; perhaps TRBD2 as D (6 bases). V lost 0 bases, J lost 1 base, and 12 bases lay in between. Germline V gene data show CDR1 as SGHVS and CDR2 as FNYEAQ. CDR3 length: 17 residues. This CDR3 reads CASSLAVGGVNTGELFF. The CDR3 bases are TGTGCCAGCAGCTTAGCGGTCGGGGGAGTGAACACCGGGGAGCTGTTTTTT. Full variable domain (outside the CDR3, taken from reference TRBV7-6 and TRBJ2-2): GAGVSQSPRYKVTKRGQDVALRCDPISGHVSLYWYRQALGQGPEFLTYFNYEAQQDKSGLPNDRFSAERPEGSISTLTIQRTEQRDSAMYRCASSLAVGGVNTGELFFGEGSRLTVL.

This clone has a handful of counts. The chain carries TRBV5-6 and TRBJ1-1, with D tentatively TRBD1 (5 bases). Trimming removed 1 base at V and 5 bases at J, with 12 bases between. The CDR3 runs to 14 residues. The germline gives CDR1 SGHDT, CDR2 YYEEEE. In DNA, the CDR3 is TGTGCCAGCAGCTTGATTGGGGGAGGTACTGAAGCTTTCTTT. Translation: CASSLIGGGTEAFF.

The chain is built from TRBV6-5 and TRBJ2-7; no clear D. Trimming took off 8 bases at V and 1 base at J, with 12 bases between the two ends. Germline lookup yields CDR1 MNHEY and CDR2 SVGAGI. The CDR3 extends over 13 amino acids. CDR3 protein: CASGAGLSYEQYF. The DNA of the CDR3 is TGTGCCAGCGGCGCAGGATTATCCTACGAGCAGTACTTC.

A note on this clone: This sample also contains other DNA sequences that code for the same CDR3. The chain is built from TRBV14 and TRBJ1-6; D not certain. Trimming pared 3 bases from V and 10 bases from J, leaving 7 bases between. Per germline, CDR1 SGHDN and CDR2 FVKESK. The CDR3 loop spans 12 amino acids. The CDR3 coding sequence is TGTGCCAGCAGCCATTCTAACTCACCCCTCCACTTT. Encoded protein: CASSHSNSPLHF.

The rearrangement uses TRBV2 and TRBJ2-1; D possibly corresponds to TRBD1 (6 bases). Trimming shortened V by 5 bases and J by 7 bases, and 15 bases separated the two germline ends. The CDR3 is 14 amino acids. Germline V gene sequence: CDR1 SNHLY, CDR2 FYNNEI. The CDR3 DNA reads TGTGCCAGCAGTCGGGTAGGGACAACGAATGAGCAGTTCTTC. It codes for CASSRVGTTNEQFF.

This chain uses TRBV10-3 with TRBJ1-1, with 8 bases fitting TRBD1. CDR1 and CDR2 from the germline V gene are ENHRY and SYGVKD. The CDR3 spans 14 residues. V trimming: 5 bases; J trimming: 3 bases; junction bases outside the gene matches: 5. As DNA, the CDR3 is TGTGCCATCAGTCAGCAGGGGGCGGACACTGAAGCTTTCTTT. This encodes CAISQQGADTEAFF.

The chain recombines TRBV6-1 with TRBJ1-5, with 10 bases lining up with TRBD1. Germline V gene lookup returns CDR1 MNHNS and CDR2 SASEGT. Germline trimming cut 3 bases from V and 0 bases from J; bases unmatched to any gene: 14. CDR3 length: 20 amino acids. The CDR3 region is CASSDPPTGGVGDSNQPQHF. The CDR3 DNA sequence: TGTGCCAGCAGTGACCCTCCGACAGGGGGCGTAGGGGATAGCAATCAGCCCCAGCATTTT.

The chain is built from TRBV21-1 and TRBJ1-5; no check of the table's D call, TRBD1, against the DNA was made. TRBV21-1 is flagged as a pseudogene. The CDR3 spans 16 residues. The DNA for the CDR3 is TGTGCCAGCAGCAAAGATGGGGACAGGGGTACTCAGCCCCAGCATTTT. The encoded protein is CASSKDGDRGTQPQHF.

About this clone: One end of the junction fails to match germline, which may point to a read error. V and J are TRBV14 and TRBJ2-2; weak D call: TRBD2 (5 bases). Germline V CDR1 and CDR2: SGHDN, FVKESK. CDR3 length equals 14 residues. Here the CDR3 DNA reads TGTGCCAGCAGCCGAGAGTGGGGTACCGGGGAGCTGCTTTTT. Translated: CASSREWGTGELLF. The whole variable domain, remainder taken from reference TRBV14 and TRBJ2-2, is EAGVTQFPSHSVIEKGQTVTLRCDPISGHDNLYWYRRVMGKEIKFLLHFVKESKQDESGMPNNRFLAERTGGTYSTLKVQPAELEDSGVYFCASSREWGTGELLFGEGSRLTVL.

V and J are TRBV4-1 and TRBJ1-1; D is perhaps TRBD1 (6 bases). With 4 bases removed from V and 1 base from J, the gap between germline ends came to 19 bases. CDR3 length equals 17 residues. The germline V gene encodes CDR1 MGHRA and CDR2 YSYEKL. The CDR3 nucleotides are TGCGCCAGCAGCCCAGGACAGCGGCGAGTGGCGAACACTGAAGCTTTCTTT. It translates to CASSPGQRRVANTEAFF.

The J gene is TRBJ1-5, the V gene TRBV7-2, with TRBD1 matching over 8 bases. In germline, CDR1 is SGHTA, CDR2 FQGNSA. With V trimmed by 4 bases and J by 0 bases, 5 bases remained unmatched. The CDR3 covers 16 residues. The CDR3 loop is CASSSTGVYSNQPQHF. CDR3 in DNA: TGTGCCAGCAGCTCGACAGGGGTTTATAGCAATCAGCCCCAGCATTTT.

The chain is built from TRBV9 and TRBJ1-4, with D maybe TRBD1 (5 bases). The CDR3 contains 15 residues. The V end lost 2 bases, the J end lost 8 bases, and 16 bases lay between the germline ends. CDR1 and CDR2 from the germline V gene are SGDLS and YYNGEE. The CDR3 nucleotides are TGTGCCAGCAGCGTTCAGGGCGAAGCTGGAGAAAAACTGTTTTTT. This codes for CASSVQGEAGEKLFF.

As to this clone: The junction departs from germline at one end; a sequencing error may be responsible. The chain links TRBV6-5 to TRBJ2-3; 9 nucleotides agree with TRBD1. The CDR3 has 16 residues. Looked up from germline, CDR1 is MNHEY and CDR2 is SVGAGI. DNA of the CDR3: TGTGCCAGCAGTTACCCTCCGGGACAGGGTAAAGATACGCGGTATTTT. Amino acids: CASSYPPGQGKDTRYF.

The rearrangement joins TRBV4-3 to TRBJ1-4, with 8 nucleotides matching TRBD1. This CDR3 has 16 amino acids. Trimming took 0 bases from V and 8 from J; bases not matched to a gene: 8. Germline CDR1 LGHNA, CDR2 YSLEER. The CDR3: CASSQDWDRLREKLFF. Written as DNA, the CDR3 is TGCGCCAGCAGCCAAGATTGGGACAGGCTCAGGGAAAAACTGTTTTTT.

The chain combines TRBV4-1 with TRBJ2-3; the match to TRBD2 covers 9 bases. The CDR3 runs to 16 residues. Trimming cost V 0 bases and J 3 bases; bases outside gene matches: 4. Germline V gene sequence: CDR1 MGHRA, CDR2 YSYEKL. The CDR3 bases are TGCGCCAGCAGCCAAGAGTTAAGCGGGGGGACAGATACGCAGTATTTT. Its translation: CASSQELSGGTDTQYF.

The chain combines TRBV18 with TRBJ1-4; D gene unclear. Germline V lookup: CDR1 KGHSH, CDR2 LQKENI. The V and J ends lost 3 bases and 3 bases respectively, with 8 bases between them. The CDR3 consists of 14 residues. The CDR3 DNA reads TGTGCCAGCTCACCTGGAGGGCCTAATGAAAAACTGTTTTTT. Amino acids: CASSPGGPNEKLFF. The full variable domain, completed using reference TRBV18 and TRBJ1-4, is NAGVMQNPRHLVRRRGQEARLRCSPMKGHSHVYWYRQLPEEGLKFMVYLQKENIIDESGMPKERFSAEFPKEGPSILRIQQVVRGDSAAYFCASSPGGPNEKLFFGSGTQLSVL.

The rearrangement joins TRBV28 to TRBJ1-5; no clear D gene. With 6 bases removed from V and 3 bases from J, the gap between germline ends came to 15 bases. Germline V gives CDR1 MDHEN, CDR2 SYDVKM. The CDR3 covers 15 residues. CDR3 bases: TGTGCCAGCAGGGCACCTTGGAGGGCCAATCAGCCCCAGCATTTT. Translation gives CASRAPWRANQPQHF.

A few counts support this clone. This sequence joins TRBV19 and TRBJ2-3, with D tentatively TRBD1 (6 bases). Germline CDR1 reads LNHDA; CDR2 reads SQIVND (reference sequence). Trimming removed 4 bases at V and 5 bases at J, with 13 bases between. This CDR3 has 14 residues. The CDR3 here is CASSTGTYIDTQYF. Here the CDR3 DNA reads TGTGCCAGTAGTACCGGGACATACATAGATACGCAGTATTTT.

This clone has just a few counts. The junction and the germline gene differ at one end; a read error may be behind it. The V gene is TRBV19, the J gene TRBJ2-6, with 9 positions matching TRBD1. CDR3 length equals 19 residues. Germline CDR1 reads LNHDA; CDR2 reads SQIVND (reference sequence). The CDR3 loop reads CASSSRTGTGYSGANGLTF. CDR3 nucleotides: TGTGCCAGTAGTTCAAGAACCGGGACAGGGTACTCTGGGGCCAACGGCCTGACTTTC. Filled out from reference TRBV19 and TRBJ2-6, the complete variable domain reads DGGITQSPKYLFRKEGQNVTLSCEQNLNHDAMYWYRQDPGQGLRLIYYSQIVNDFQKGDIAEGYSVSREKKESFPLTVTSAQKNPTAFYLCASSSRTGTGYSGANGLTFGAGSRLTVL.

As concerns this clone: Lacking the conserved final phenylalanine or tryptophan, this CDR3 likely reflects a read error. The V and J genes are TRBV7-2 and TRBJ1-2; D unresolved. The germline CDR1 and CDR2 sequences are SGHTA and FQGNSA. V gave up 0 bases and J gave up 5 bases, with 13 bases separating them. This CDR3 contains 15 residues. CDR3 amino acids: CASSLAGDLRYGYTL. CDR3 bases: TGTGCCAGCAGCTTAGCGGGCGATCTTAGATATGGCTACACCCTC.

This rearrangement joins TRBV6-5 to TRBJ1-6; 9 bases are shared with TRBD1. The CDR3 extends over 15 amino acids. Germline V CDR1 and CDR2: MNHEY, SVGAGI. V shed 0 bases and J 9 bases; nucleotides not matched to a gene: 3. The DNA of the CDR3 is TGTGCCAGCAGTTACTCGGACAGGGGTGGTTCACCCCTCCACTTT. This codes for CASSYSDRGGSPLHF.

The chain has TRBV4-1 and TRBJ2-5; D is uncertain. Germline loops: CDR1 MGHRA, CDR2 YSYEKL. This CDR3 has 14 amino acids. V was pared by 0 bases and J by 5 bases, with 10 bases between. In nucleotides, the CDR3 is TGCGCCAGCAGCCAAGATACGGCGAGGGAGACCCAGTACTTC. Translation gives CASSQDTARETQYF.

Concerning this clone: Other DNA sequences from this sample encode an identical CDR3 as well. This sequence joins TRBV5-4 and TRBJ2-7; TRBD1 might be the D (6 bases). The CDR3 contains 15 residues. Germline V gene data show CDR1 as SGHNT and CDR2 as YYREEE (reference sequence). Deletions cut 0 bases from V and 0 bases from J, with 10 bases between. CDR3 coding DNA: TGTGCCAGCAGCTTGGGGCAGGGGAGCTCCTACGAGCAGTACTTC. Amino acid sequence: CASSLGQGSSYEQYF.

This clone was observed a handful of times. CDR3 residues: CASSNRVGTEAFF. CDR3 coding DNA: TGTGCCAGCAGTAACAGGGTTGGCACTGAAGCTTTCTTT. The chain combines TRBV5-5 with TRBJ1-1, with D perhaps matching TRBD1 (6 bases). The CDR3 has 13 residues. Germline lookup yields CDR1 SGHKS and CDR2 YYEKEE (reference sequence). Trimming left V 5 bases short and J 4 bases short, with 12 bases between.

The chain combines TRBV5-1 with TRBJ2-7; 8 bases are a match to TRBD2. Trimming took 1 base from V and 2 from J; bases not matched to a gene: 5. Germline CDR1 SGHRS, CDR2 YFSETQ. This CDR3 region has 15 residues. CDR3 loop: CASSLSSGSTYEQYF. CDR3 DNA: TGCGCCAGCAGCTTGTCTAGCGGGTCGACCTACGAGCAGTACTTC.